This TCR beta chain was sequenced during a study of blood T cell repertoires in COVID-19 (TCRdb year 2020). For the wider study: The collaborator samples originated in the United States, Italy and Spain and spanned the acute and convalescent phases of COVID-19. Where HLA class I and class II types were available, the types were taken from metadata supplied by the sample provider, not from assay-based typing. The prospective study material was composed of cDNA or gDNA derived from T cells, B-cell-depleted T cells, or PBMCs. The repertoires were released in a freely available public database meant as a resource for research on the immune response to SARS-CoV-2. The samples were drawn from the first 160 participants of the ongoing ImmuneRACE study and from some 1,300 subjects provided by 6 global collaborators. Subjects who had been exposed to COVID-19, were actively infected with it, or had recovered from it provided the deeply sampled blood TCRbeta repertoires that made up the dataset. Sample metadata almost always included a de-identified subject ID, COVID-19 status, age in years and sex.

To note about this clone: It lacks a known antigen. No qualities accompany the bases; no much larger clone lies one base away.

Study-wide findings and limitations: The quantity of clinical and demographic metadata differed by source and by participant and was supplied without curation.

The immunoSEQ Assay, a bias-controlled multiplex PCR, was used to amplify TCRbeta CDR3 regions from genomic DNA. Regarding the original processing steps: Within the assay, amplification of reference gene primers was used to estimate how many nucleated cells each sample contained. Sequence reads were collapsed and filtered to measure the absolute abundance of every unique TCRbeta CDR3 rearrangement. For each sample, productive Simpson clonality was calculated as the square root of Simpson's diversity index over productive rearrangements. Held by TCRdb, this immuneACCESS table contains in-frame sequences only and omits some clones. Under half of the omission traces to an unresolved V gene where checked; the cause of the rest is unknown. V, J and clone size are taken as reported in that table, and D and trimming were inferred from the DNA itself. This sample lists 300,000 to 350,000 clones; over 80% were detected once. The ten top clones hold 6% to 7% of the sample.

At one collaborating source in Seattle, patients were enrolled during active infection and were followed longitudinally through the course of disease. Each collaborating institution followed its own protocols to collect whole blood in K2EDTA tubes. Collaborator samples were shipped for TCRbeta analysis as frozen whole blood, isolated PBMCs, or DNA extracted from either sample type. The CDR3, cysteine through phenylalanine, is 15 amino acids long. Just the 45-base CDR3 DNA is kept, in frame starting at base 1. Trimming at the junction amounts to 1 base on V and 12 bases on J, and the germline ends lie 19 bases apart. CDR1 and CDR2 are read off the germline V gene (reference sequence) as LGHDT and YNNKEL.

This sequence was found in a woman in her forties or fifties with COVID-19, enrolled during active disease. The rearranged chain carries TRBV3-1 (or the pseudogene TRBV3-2) and TRBJ2-1; the D gene is perhaps TRBD2, from 6 matching bases. The material sequenced was peripheral blood. The bases are TGTGCCAGCAGCCAAGGGGGGGAGACTACCACCTTGCAGTTCTTC. Its coded protein is CASSQGGETTTLQFF.